This T cell receptor (beta chain) was recorded in a study of shared clonotypes between healthy human individuals. Regarding the study as a whole: Large depth notwithstanding, sorted-subset sequencing proved incomplete by rarefaction. Clonotypes not shared had lower generation probabilities than those common to all four donors.

Libraries were prepared by immunoSEQ multiplex PCR; TCRdb keeps only in-frame clonotypes and omits some of them. The sample holds 2 million to 2.5 million clones, 93% seen once. Notes on this clone: The antigen remains undetermined.

Germline loops: CDR1 SGDLS, CDR2 YYNGEE. The CDR3 is made up of 14 amino acids. Trimming removed 4 bases from V and 4 bases from J, with 11 bases in between. The specimen was naive CD4+ T cells from PBMCs. The subset was: CD45RA+ positively selected. This clonotype was sampled from a man aged 18-30 years in good health. Some clones in this sample may be carry-over from other donors' samples. The genes are TRBV9 and TRBJ2-2, with D perhaps TRBD1 (6 bases). CDR3 region: CASSFNRVTGELFF. The CDR3, as DNA: TGTGCCAGCAGCTTCAACAGGGTCACCGGGGAGCTGTTTTTT.